The next 21 T cell receptor beta chains were all read from a single sample in a study of control samples from healthy donors and cancer patients. Libraries were prepared by immunoSEQ multiplex PCR; TCRdb keeps only in-frame clonotypes and omits some of them. There are approximately 170,000 clones in the sample; 90% to 95% occur only once, and approximately 1.5% lies in the top ten. Input material: blood. All receptors come from a woman in her 30s in good health.

In this sample, this clone turned up once. The rearrangement uses TRBV11-2 and TRBJ2-1; TRBD2 matches at 7 bases. The J segment lost 7 bases and the V segment lost 2 bases, leaving 5 bases of the junction unmatched. CDR3 size: 14 residues. From germline, CDR1 is SGHAT and CDR2 FQNNGV. The chain's CDR3 is CASSLLGGSNEQFF. The CDR3 DNA reads TGTGCCAGCAGCTTATTAGGCGGGAGTAATGAGCAGTTCTTC.

The rearrangement uses TRBV3-1 (or the pseudogene TRBV3-2) and TRBJ1-1; D is uncertain. Germline lookup yields CDR1 LGHDT and CDR2 YNNKEL (reference sequence). The CDR3 totals 14 residues. V was clipped by 1 base and J by 5 bases, with 11 bases between them. DNA for the CDR3: TGTGCCAGCAGCCAAGGTCCAGGTCGTACTGAAGCTTTCTTT. Encoded protein: CASSQGPGRTEAFF.

The rearrangement joins TRBV29-1 to TRBJ1-1, with D uncertain. The CDR3 consists of 12 residues. The V gene's germline CDR1 is SQVTM and CDR2 ANQGSEA. Trimming shortened V by 0 bases and J by 1 base, and 3 bases separated the two germline ends. CDR3 in DNA: TGCAGCGTTGAAGAACAGAACACTGAAGCTTTCTTT. Residues: CSVEEQNTEAFF.

This clone appeared once. The chain has TRBV29-1 and TRBJ1-1, with a tentative D call TRBD1 (6 bases). Trimming removed 4 bases from V and 1 base from J, with 7 bases in between. This CDR3 has 12 residues. Germline assignment: CDR1 SQVTM and CDR2 ANQGSEA. DNA for the CDR3: TGCAGCGTTGGACAGGAGAACACTGAAGCTTTCTTT. The encoded protein is CSVGQENTEAFF.

This rearrangement joins TRBV5-1 to TRBJ1-1, with TRBD1 identical over 9 bases. Germline loops: CDR1 SGHRS, CDR2 YFSETQ. The CDR3 spans 14 residues. With 2 bases clipped from V and 7 bases from J, the junction kept 6 bases outside the gene matches. CDR3 loop: CASSFGTGSLEAFF. The CDR3 nucleotides are TGCGCCAGCAGCTTCGGGACAGGGTCCCTTGAAGCTTTCTTT.

This chain connects TRBV7-9 to TRBJ1-6; 8 bases fit TRBD1. The CDR3 loop spans 13 amino acids. Germline assignment: CDR1 SEHNR and CDR2 FQNEAQ (reference sequence). The J segment lost 12 bases and the V segment lost 3 bases, leaving 4 bases of the junction unmatched. The CDR3 loop is CASSLGQDRPLHF. The CDR3 DNA reads as TGTGCCAGCAGCTTGGGACAGGACCGACCCCTCCACTTT.

The table lists this clone with a few counts. V gene TRBV6-4 combines with J gene TRBJ1-4; D is possibly TRBD1 (5 bases). Germline V gene lookup returns CDR1 MRHNA and CDR2 SNTAGT. Trimming removed 3 bases at V and 2 bases at J, with 10 bases between. The CDR3 loop spans 15 amino acids. The CDR3 coding sequence is TGTGCCAGCAGTGAAGGTGGGGGTACTAATGAAAAACTGTTTTTT. Translating gives CASSEGGGTNEKLFF.

The CDR3 region has the DNA TGCAGCGTTGTTCCCACAGATACGCAGTATTTT. This encodes CSVVPTDTQYF. V is TRBV29-1 and J is TRBJ2-3; D gene unclear. This CDR3 comprises 11 residues. V was clipped by 4 bases and J by 2 bases, with 4 bases between them. Germline CDR1 SQVTM, CDR2 ANQGSEA.

The chain has TRBV18 and TRBJ2-1, with 9 bases that match TRBD1. V lost 3 bases to trimming and J lost 7 bases; unmatched junction nucleotides: 4. The CDR3 length is 14 residues. Looked up from germline, CDR1 is KGHSH and CDR2 is LQKENI. In DNA form, the CDR3 reads TGTGCCAGCTCACCTCCCGGGACAGGGAATGAGCAGTTCTTC. The encoded protein is CASSPPGTGNEQFF.

V usage is TRBV29-1 and J usage is TRBJ1-2, with 7 nucleotides matching TRBD1. Losses at the gene ends were 6 bases for V and 3 bases for J; bases not matched to a gene: 1. Germline assignment: CDR1 SQVTM and CDR2 ANQGSEA. The length of the CDR3 is 11 residues. Here the CDR3 DNA reads TGCAGCGTGACAGGGCACTATGGCTACACCTTC. It is translated as CSVTGHYGYTF.

The rearrangement links TRBV7-7 to TRBJ2-2, with TRBD2 matching over 8 bases. This CDR3 has 15 amino acids. Germline V gene lookup returns CDR1 SSHAT and CDR2 FNYEAQ (reference sequence). The ends lost 4 bases at V and 2 bases at J; junction bases unmatched: 3. The CDR3 reads CASSSSGFNTGELFF. CDR3 coding DNA: TGTGCCAGCAGCTCTAGCGGGTTTAACACCGGGGAGCTGTTTTTT. Full variable domain (rest looked up from reference TRBV7-7 and TRBJ2-2): GAGVSQSPRYKVTKRGQDVTLRCDPISSHATLYWYQQALGQGPEFLTYFNYEAQPDKSGLPSDRFSAERPEGSISTLTIQRTEQRDSAMYRCASSSSGFNTGELFFGEGSRLTVL.

The V gene is TRBV11-3, the J gene TRBJ2-5; D tentatively fits TRBD1 or TRBD2 (5 bases each). Trimming cost V 5 bases and J 6 bases, with 16 bases left between them. Germline V CDR1 and CDR2: SGHNT, YENEEA. The CDR3 covers 14 residues. CDR3 coding DNA: TGTGCCAGCAGCACCCGGGGCCTAGGTCAGACCCAGTACTTC. Its translation: CASSTRGLGQTQYF.

The chain employs TRBV7-7 and TRBJ2-3; 9 bases fit TRBD1. The CDR3 has 15 amino acids. With V trimmed by 5 bases and J by 0 bases, 3 bases remained unmatched. Germline CDR1 is SSHAT and CDR2 is FNYEAQ (reference sequence). The CDR3 DNA reads as TGTGCCAGCAGCCCCGACAGGGGGAGCACAGATACGCAGTATTTT. It codes for CASSPDRGSTDTQYF.

CDR3 sequence reads: CASSEGGVDTQYF. The CDR3 nucleotides read TGTGCCAGCAGTGAAGGGGGGGTGGATACGCAGTATTTT. The rearrangement joins TRBV6-1 to TRBJ2-3, with D possibly TRBD2 on 6 matching bases. Germline CDR1 MNHNS, CDR2 SASEGT. The CDR3 totals 13 residues. V gave up 1 base and J gave up 6 bases, with 8 bases separating them.

This chain connects TRBV5-4 to TRBJ1-2; D might be TRBD1 (6 bases). CDR3 length equals 14 residues. With 0 bases removed from V and 2 bases from J, the gap between germline ends came to 8 bases. Germline V lookup: CDR1 SGHNT, CDR2 YYREEE (reference sequence). The CDR3 reads CASSLEDSNYGYTF. The DNA for the CDR3 is TGTGCCAGCAGCTTGGAGGACAGCAACTATGGCTACACCTTC. Using reference TRBV5-4 and TRBJ1-2 for the parts outside the CDR3, the full variable domain is ETGVTQSPTHLIKTRGQQVTLRCSSQSGHNTVSWYQQALGQGPQFIFQYYREEENGRGNFPPRFSGLQFPNYSSELNVNALELDDSALYLCASSLEDSNYGYTFGSGTRLTVV.

This clone is a singleton in its sample. The V and J genes are TRBV28 and TRBJ2-7; D perhaps matches TRBD1 (6 bases). The CDR3 sequence is 16 residues long. V was shortened by 2 bases and J by 2 bases, with 16 bases between the two germline ends. The germline V gene encodes CDR1 MDHEN and CDR2 SYDVKM. This CDR3 reads CASSLQGSLRTYEQYF. For the CDR3, the DNA is TGTGCCAGCAGTTTACAGGGGAGTCTCAGAACCTACGAGCAGTACTTC.

This chain joins TRBV4-2 and TRBJ2-7; a weak D match, TRBD2 (7 bases). This CDR3 is built from 15 residues. Trimming took 0 bases from V and 2 from J, leaving 11 bases between them. The germline CDR1 and CDR2 sequences are LGHNA and YNFKEQ. The CDR3 DNA follows: TGTGCCAGCAGCCAAGATGAGGGGGGGCCCTACGAGCAGTACTTC. Its translation: CASSQDEGGPYEQYF.

The V and J genes are TRBV5-3 and TRBJ1-2; maybe TRBD1 (6 bases). TRBV5-3 is an ORF for which the function is uncertain. The CDR3 spans 14 residues. Trimming cost V 2 bases and J 4 bases, with 12 bases left between them. The CDR3 bases are TGTGCCAGAAGCTTACAACAGGGCGGCTATGGCTACACCTTC. Translating it yields CARSLQQGGYGYTF.

The J gene is TRBJ2-1, the V gene TRBV6-4; 10 bases are a match to TRBD2. V dropped 3 bases and J dropped 2; count of bases not matched to a gene: 1. The CDR3 runs to 15 residues. Germline CDR1 and CDR2: MRHNA and SNTAGT. CDR3 in DNA: TGTGCCAGCAGTGAGAGCGGGGGGGCCTACAATGAGCAGTTCTTC. Its translation: CASSESGGAYNEQFF.

The V call is TRBV6-5, the J call TRBJ2-7, with 9 bases fitting TRBD1. V lost 5 bases to trimming and J lost 2 bases; unmatched junction nucleotides: 7. The length of the CDR3 is 15 residues. Germline CDR1 reads MNHEY; CDR2 reads SVGAGI. The chain's CDR3 is CASSNRDRVTYEQYF. The CDR3 DNA is TGTGCCAGCAGTAACCGGGACAGGGTCACCTACGAGCAGTACTTC.

This rearrangement joins TRBV6-5 to TRBJ1-5; D unresolved. CDR1 and CDR2 (germline): MNHEY, SVGAGI. This CDR3 has 13 residues. V was pared by 7 bases and J by 4 bases, with 11 bases between. The CDR3 nucleotides are TGTGCCAGCACCATTATAGGAAATCAGCCCCAGCATTTT. It is translated as CASTIIGNQPQHF.